These 13 T cell receptor beta chains share one sample of origin, sequenced in a study of long-term antiretroviral therapy in people with HIV. At the survey level, the v3.0 immunoSEQ assay was run. Libraries were prepared by immunoSEQ multiplex PCR; TCRdb keeps only in-frame clonotypes and omits some of them. The top ten hold approximately 0.93% of the sample, which has 25,000 to 35,000 clones, over 75% seen once. The sequencing here drew on unsorted PBMCs, taken 2 years after starting antiretroviral therapy. These receptors all come from a man aged 45-65 years with HIV.

V and J are TRBV2 and TRBJ1-1; D is undetermined. Germline V lookup: CDR1 SNHLY, CDR2 FYNNEI. The CDR3 extends over 12 amino acids. The ends were cut back, 2 bases at V and 11 bases at J, with 12 bases in the middle. The CDR3 loop is CASSEFAAGAFF. The DNA of the CDR3 is TGTGCCAGCAGTGAATTCGCGGCCGGGGCTTTCTTT.

The chain links TRBV28 to TRBJ2-2; D not certain. Germline assignment: CDR1 MDHEN and CDR2 SYDVKM. V dropped 3 bases and J dropped 0 bases, with 5 bases sitting between them. The CDR3 covers 14 residues. DNA of the CDR3: TGTGCCAGCAGTTTGATCGCGAACACCGGGGAGCTGTTTTTT. Translated: CASSLIANTGELFF.

This CDR3 is CASSRRGLDGELFF. CDR3 sequence (DNA): TGTGCCAGTAGTAGGCGGGGGCTCGACGGGGAGCTGTTTTTT. The V call is TRBV19, the J call TRBJ2-2; maybe TRBD2 (7 bases). The germline CDR1 and CDR2 sequences are LNHDA and SQIVND (reference sequence). The V and J ends lost 4 bases and 7 bases respectively, with 13 bases between them. The CDR3 has 14 residues.

The chain carries TRBV7-9 and TRBJ1-1; no clear D gene. Germline V lookup: CDR1 SEHNR, CDR2 FQNEAQ (reference sequence). The ends were cut back, 5 bases at V and 3 bases at J, with 13 bases in the middle. This CDR3 has 14 amino acids. CDR3 bases: TGTGCCAGCAGCCGGACCGCCCACGACACTGAAGCTTTCTTT. Translating gives CASSRTAHDTEAFF.

The chain couples TRBV7-9 to TRBJ2-1; 9 nucleotides align to TRBD2. V lost 1 base to trimming and J lost 8 bases; unmatched junction nucleotides: 9. Germline loops: CDR1 SEHNR, CDR2 FQNEAQ (reference sequence). The CDR3 totals 16 residues. The CDR3 is CASSLGLAATRDEQFF. Here the CDR3 DNA reads TGTGCCAGCAGCTTAGGACTAGCGGCTACTAGGGATGAGCAGTTCTTC.

This clone was picked up a small number of times. The V gene is TRBV11-2, the J gene TRBJ1-2, with a weak D call TRBD1 (6 bases). The CDR3 sequence is 12 residues long. Germline V gene sequence: CDR1 SGHAT, CDR2 FQNNGV. Trimming pared 8 bases from V and 5 bases from J, leaving 12 bases between. The CDR3 loop is CASSQGRYGYTF. The DNA for the CDR3 is TGTGCCAGCTCACAGGGACGGTATGGCTACACCTTC.

This clone showed up just a few times. This sequence joins TRBV2 and TRBJ2-2; D remains ambiguous. The V end was cut by 2 bases, the J end by 7 bases, with 11 bases between. The CDR3 extends over 14 amino acids. Germline V gives CDR1 SNHLY, CDR2 FYNNEI. The CDR3 protein is CASSEFGNGGELFF. CDR3 in DNA: TGTGCCAGCAGTGAATTTGGTAATGGCGGGGAGCTGTTTTTT.

This clone was found once. V usage is TRBV5-1 and J usage is TRBJ2-2; D ambiguous. Looked up from germline, CDR1 is SGHRS and CDR2 is YFSETQ. Deletions cut 6 bases from V and 0 bases from J, with 9 bases between. The CDR3 has 14 residues. In nucleotides, the CDR3 is TGCGCCAGCATGAAGCCTTCGAACACCGGGGAGCTGTTTTTT. Translated: CASMKPSNTGELFF.

The J gene is TRBJ2-1, the V gene TRBV4-1; TRBD2 matches 9 bases. Per the germline V gene, CDR1 is MGHRA and CDR2 is YSYEKL. This CDR3 region has 16 residues. V was clipped by 4 bases and J by 4 bases; unmatched bases: 8. The CDR3 protein is CASSRPGTSLYNEQFF. CDR3 sequence (DNA): TGCGCCAGCAGCCGCCCCGGGACTAGCCTATACAATGAGCAGTTCTTC.

The chain joins TRBV5-4 to TRBJ2-5, with D maybe TRBD2 (7 bases). This CDR3 is built from 14 residues. Trimming shortened V by 5 bases and J by 5 bases, and 16 bases separated the two germline ends. Germline V gene lookup returns CDR1 SGHNT and CDR2 YYREEE (reference sequence). Written as DNA, the CDR3 is TGTGCCAGCAGGCCCGGGGGGCCAGACGAGACCCAGTACTTC. Its translation: CASRPGGPDETQYF.

This clone has just one count. The chain employs TRBV9 and TRBJ1-3; no definite D call. This CDR3 contains 14 residues. Looked up from germline, CDR1 is SGDLS and CDR2 is YYNGEE. Trimming left V 5 bases short and J 1 base short, with 10 bases between. CDR3 nucleotide sequence: TGTGCCAGCAGTACAGAAATGTCTGGAAACACCATATATTTT. It codes for CASSTEMSGNTIYF.

V and J are TRBV28 and TRBJ1-3; 9 nucleotides match TRBD1. V lost 4 bases, J lost 6 bases, and 10 bases stayed unmatched. Germline V gives CDR1 MDHEN, CDR2 SYDVKM. This CDR3 is built from 16 residues. The CDR3 loop reads CASSSLTDRGENTIYF. CDR3 bases: TGTGCCAGCAGTTCCCTAACCGACAGGGGGGAAAACACCATATATTTT.

V and J are TRBV28 and TRBJ1-2, with D hard to call. With 6 bases removed from V and 8 bases from J, the gap between germline ends came to 7 bases. CDR3 length: 10 amino acids. CDR1 and CDR2 (germline): MDHEN, SYDVKM. The CDR3 reads CASRRRGYTF. The DNA of the CDR3 is TGTGCCAGCAGACGGCGAGGCTACACCTTC.